Below, one T cell receptor (beta chain) is given with its context. The data were obtained in a study of blood T cell repertoires in COVID-19. In the study overall: There were acute and convalescent COVID-19 samples, and they came from the United States, Italy and Spain. The analysed material was cDNA or gDNA that came from T cells, B-cell-depleted T cells, or PBMCs.

Seattle patient enrollment occurred during active infection, with longitudinal follow-up thereafter. V was clipped by 5 bases and J by 6 bases; unmatched bases: 8. From germline, CDR1 is SGHTA and CDR2 FQGNSA. This CDR3 region has 14 residues. Profiled with immunoSEQ multiplex PCR; TCRdb holds only in-frame clones, not every one. This table holds a few hundred thousand clones, 75% to 90% found once. The material sequenced was peripheral blood. The TCR sequence derives from a woman aged 45-60 years with COVID-19, enrolled during active disease. This chain connects TRBV7-2 to TRBJ2-7, with TRBD1 matching 9 bases. The CDR3 nucleotides are TGTGCCAGCAGCCGGGGACAGGGTCGGGGCGAGCAGTACTTC. Translation gives CASSRGQGRGEQYF.